The sequence of this T cell receptor beta chain was determined in a study of T cell responses to AZD1222 COVID-19 vaccine. Generated by immunoSEQ multiplex PCR, the TCRdb table keeps only in-frame clones and is missing some. The data hold roughly 180,000 clones, with roughly 92% observed a single time. Trimming pared 2 bases from V and 7 bases from J, leaving 21 bases between. CDR1 is ENHRY and CDR2 is SYGVKD in the germline V gene. The CDR3 has 17 amino acids. The V gene is TRBV10-3, the J gene TRBJ1-3, with D possibly matching TRBD1 (5 bases). This receptor was obtained from an adult who received the AZD1222 COVID-19 vaccine. The starting material was peripheral blood, obtained 28 days after the second AZD1222 dose. CDR3 loop: CAISEIMGRTSWNTIYF. The CDR3 DNA sequence: TGTGCCATCAGTGAGATAATGGGACGGACTTCTTGGAACACCATATATTTT.